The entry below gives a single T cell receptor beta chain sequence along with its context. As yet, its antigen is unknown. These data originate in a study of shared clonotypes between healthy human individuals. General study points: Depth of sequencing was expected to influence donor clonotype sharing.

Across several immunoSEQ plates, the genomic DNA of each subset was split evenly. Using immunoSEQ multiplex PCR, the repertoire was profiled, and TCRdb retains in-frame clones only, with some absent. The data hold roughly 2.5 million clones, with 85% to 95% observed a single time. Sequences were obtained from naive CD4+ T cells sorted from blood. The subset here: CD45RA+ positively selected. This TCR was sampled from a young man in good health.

For the CDR3, the DNA is TGTGCCAGCAGCTTAGGGAGCGGGGACAACGCGCAGTATTTT. Translation gives CASSLGSGDNAQYF. This chain uses TRBV7-2 with TRBJ2-3, with a weak D call TRBD2 (7 bases). This CDR3 comprises 14 residues. Trimming took off 1 base at V and 10 bases at J, with 15 bases between the two ends. Germline values: CDR1 SGHTA, CDR2 FQGNSA.